Described below is a single T cell receptor (beta chain) sequence and its context. What it binds is unknown. V dropped 6 bases and J dropped 1; count of bases not matched to a gene: 6. This CDR3 comprises 15 residues. Germline loops: CDR1 SGHVS, CDR2 FQNEAQ. This sample was taken from a study of cytomegalovirus exposure and HLA in healthy donors. Study conclusions and caveats: As a later analysis showed, several of the most significant clusters appeared to be linked to common viral pathogens.

Each donor's status was that of a healthy bone marrow donor. The donors, nominally healthy at sampling, likely had unrecorded immune exposures. The PCR was carried out with 60 Vbeta primers and 13 Jbeta primers. The table came from immunoSEQ multiplex PCR; TCRdb's copy has only in-frame clones and leaves some out. This sample has about 130,000 clones, with 75% to 85% found just once. This sequence originates from a male donor in good health and CMV-seropositive. This chain connects TRBV7-8 to TRBJ1-5, with TRBD1 matching over 7 bases. The sample taken for sequencing was PBMCs. The CDR3 region has the DNA TGTGCCAGCAGGCAAGACAGGGTGAGCAATCAGCCCCAGCATTTT. As protein: CASRQDRVSNQPQHF.